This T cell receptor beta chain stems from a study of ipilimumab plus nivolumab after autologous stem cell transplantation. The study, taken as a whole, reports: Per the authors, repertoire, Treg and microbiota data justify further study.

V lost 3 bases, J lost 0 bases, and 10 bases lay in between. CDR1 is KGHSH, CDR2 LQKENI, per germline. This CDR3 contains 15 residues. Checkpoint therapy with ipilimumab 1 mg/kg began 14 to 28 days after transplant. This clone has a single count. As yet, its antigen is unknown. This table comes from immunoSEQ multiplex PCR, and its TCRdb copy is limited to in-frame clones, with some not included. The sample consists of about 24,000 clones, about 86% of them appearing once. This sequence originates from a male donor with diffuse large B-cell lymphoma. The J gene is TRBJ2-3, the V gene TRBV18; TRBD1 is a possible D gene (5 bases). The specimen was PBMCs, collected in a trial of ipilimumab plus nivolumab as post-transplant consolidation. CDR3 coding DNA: TGTGCCAGCTCACCTACCCGACAGAGCACAGATACGCAGTATTTT. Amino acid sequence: CASSPTRQSTDTQYF.